This entry is about one TCR beta chain. What it binds is unknown. The sample originates from a study of vaccination effects on CD4 cells after COVID-19. Measured with immunoSEQ multiplex PCR; TCRdb has only the in-frame clones, and not every one. The sample yields 30,000 to 40,000 clones, approximately 70% seen once. Antigen-specific CD4+ T cell clonotypes were called by their expansion after viral peptide-pool culture in ViraFEST. Isolation of CD4+ T cells took place after approximately ten days of culture. PCR confirmed that the person was infected with SARS-CoV-2 between March and December 2020. Replacing half the medium with IL-2 medium was done on days 3 and 7. The sequenced sample was CD4+ T cells from PBMCs cultured with a peptide pool, obtained before COVID-19 vaccination. The clonotype was recovered from a human donor who had a prior SARS-CoV-2 infection.

The CDR3 is CASSSFGGPDEQYF. CDR3 in DNA: TGTGCCAGCAGCTCGTTTGGGGGGCCGGATGAGCAGTACTTC. The J gene is TRBJ2-7, the V gene TRBV7-2, with D possibly being TRBD1 or TRBD2 (6 bases each). The CDR3 totals 14 residues. V was pared by 4 bases and J by 7 bases, with 17 bases between. Looked up from germline, CDR1 is SGHTA and CDR2 is FQGNSA.